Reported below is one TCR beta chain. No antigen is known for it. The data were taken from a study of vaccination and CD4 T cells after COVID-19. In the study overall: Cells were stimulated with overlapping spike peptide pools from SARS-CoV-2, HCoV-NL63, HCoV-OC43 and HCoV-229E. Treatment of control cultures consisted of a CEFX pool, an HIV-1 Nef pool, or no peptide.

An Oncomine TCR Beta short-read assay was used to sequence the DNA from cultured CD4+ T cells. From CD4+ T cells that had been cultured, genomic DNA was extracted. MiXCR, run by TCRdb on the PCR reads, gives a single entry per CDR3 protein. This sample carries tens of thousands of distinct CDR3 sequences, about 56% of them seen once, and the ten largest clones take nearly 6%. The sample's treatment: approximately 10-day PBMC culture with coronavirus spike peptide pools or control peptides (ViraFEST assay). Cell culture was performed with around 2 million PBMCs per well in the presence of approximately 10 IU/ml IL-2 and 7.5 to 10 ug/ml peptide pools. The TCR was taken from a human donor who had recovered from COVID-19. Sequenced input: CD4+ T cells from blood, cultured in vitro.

CDR3 coding DNA: TGTGCCAGCAGCCCGGACAGGGGGCTTGCTTTCTTT. Its protein product is CASSPDRGLAFF. The gene calls are TRBV7-2 and TRBJ1-1; 11 nucleotides agree with TRBD1. This CDR3 region has 12 residues. V gave up 5 bases and J gave up 11 bases; unmatched junction bases: 4. The germline gives CDR1 SGHTA, CDR2 FQGNSA.